The 23 T cell receptor beta chains listed next were all sequenced from one sample in a study of blood T cells in healthy people across ages. The use of a sample-barcoded 5' primer and a J-beta primer mix characterized a second PCR of roughly 6 to 11 cycles. Using its own MiXCR run on the 5' RACE reads, TCRdb lists one record per CDR3 protein. The data hold 550,000 to 600,000 distinct CDR3 sequences, with about 26% observed a single time. Source material: blood. These receptor sequences come from a woman aged 70-85 years in good health.

This chain links TRBV5-1 with TRBJ1-5; a weak D match, TRBD1 (6 bases). Trimming stripped 0 bases from V and 4 bases from J, with 11 bases between. The germline gives CDR1 SGHRS, CDR2 YFSETQ. The CDR3 has 15 amino acids. The DNA of the CDR3 is TGCGCCAGCAGCTTGGAGGGGGGACCAAATCAGCCCCAGCATTTT. Its translation: CASSLEGGPNQPQHF.

This clonotype was counted ten times or more. V and J are TRBV7-2 and TRBJ2-6; 9 nucleotides agree with TRBD1. The CDR3 consists of 17 residues. The junction had 7 bases not matched to a gene; V was cut back by 5 bases and J by 2 bases. Germline assignment: CDR1 SGHTA and CDR2 FQGNSA. CDR3 coding DNA: TGTGCCAGCAGCCCCGGGACAGGGAACACTGGGGCCAACGTCCTGACTTTC. Amino acid sequence: CASSPGTGNTGANVLTF.

This rearrangement joins TRBV11-2 to TRBJ2-3; weak D call: TRBD2 (6 bases). Trimming stripped 5 bases from V and 10 bases from J, with 10 bases between. Germline assignment: CDR1 SGHAT and CDR2 FQNNGV. CDR3 length equals 11 residues. The CDR3 is CASSKRLAQYF. The CDR3 coding sequence is TGTGCCAGCAGCAAGAGACTAGCGCAGTATTTT.

This clonotype was counted between two and nine times. CDR3 sequence (DNA): TGCAGTGCTAGAGAACAGGGGGGCGTTACTAATGAAAAACTGTTTTTT. This codes for CSAREQGGVTNEKLFF. The chain has TRBV20-1 and TRBJ1-4; 8 bases agree with TRBD1. Germline CDR1 is DFQATT and CDR2 is SNEGSKA (reference sequence). V lost 0 bases, J lost 2 bases, and 5 bases stayed unmatched. This CDR3 is 16 amino acids long.

This clonotype has only a few counts. The chain is built from TRBV29-1 and TRBJ2-1; TRBD2 agrees at 8 bases. The junction had 9 bases not matched to a gene; V was cut back by 5 bases and J by 6 bases. This CDR3 has 14 amino acids. The germline gives CDR1 SQVTM, CDR2 ANQGSEA. This CDR3 reads CSVFSRSGGNEQFF. CDR3 coding DNA: TGCAGCGTTTTCTCCCGGAGCGGGGGCAATGAGCAGTTCTTC.

The rearrangement links TRBV3-1 to TRBJ2-5, with D possibly matching TRBD1 (5 bases). Germline V lookup: CDR1 LGHDT, CDR2 YNNKEL (reference sequence). Trimming left V 4 bases short and J 5 bases short, with 14 bases between. The CDR3 extends over 14 amino acids. The CDR3: CASSRNSKGETQYF. CDR3 nucleotide sequence: TGTGCCAGCAGCCGTAACAGCAAGGGGGAGACCCAGTACTTC.

This clonotype was counted a few times. The genes are TRBV7-3 and TRBJ2-5; D possibly uses TRBD1 or TRBD2 (7 bases each). There are 17 residues in the CDR3. Per the germline V gene, CDR1 is SGHTA and CDR2 is FQGTGA. Deletions cut 5 bases from V and 6 bases from J, with 25 bases between. The DNA for the CDR3 is TGTGCCAGCAGCGCAGGGGGAGGGGCCGTTTACGGGAAGACCCAGTACTTC. Its protein product is CASSAGGGAVYGKTQYF.

The chain employs TRBV5-1 and TRBJ2-3; D might be TRBD2 (6 bases). The germline V gene has CDR1 SGHRS and CDR2 YFSETQ. The CDR3 is 13 residues long. V was clipped by 3 bases and J by 5 bases, with 10 bases between them. CDR3 in amino acids: CASSYVGGDTQYF. The CDR3 DNA follows: TGCGCCAGCAGCTACGTGGGGGGAGATACGCAGTATTTT.

V is TRBV7-9 and J is TRBJ1-1; a possible D gene is TRBD1 (6 bases). CDR3 length: 14 residues. Trimming took 6 bases from V and 4 from J, leaving 15 bases between them. Germline V gives CDR1 SEHNR, CDR2 FQNEAQ (reference sequence). The CDR3 loop is CASRLTGGGTEAFF. The CDR3 DNA follows: TGTGCCAGCAGGTTGACGGGGGGCGGCACTGAAGCTTTCTTT.

This clonotype turned up a few times. V and J are TRBV29-1 and TRBJ1-1, with D maybe TRBD1 (6 bases). Per the germline V gene, CDR1 is SQVTM and CDR2 is ANQGSEA. V lost 6 bases to trimming and J lost 6 bases, with 14 bases between them. The CDR3 covers 12 residues. CDR3 amino acids: CSVKQGVAEAFF. The CDR3 nucleotides read TGCAGCGTCAAACAGGGTGTTGCTGAAGCTTTCTTT.

The chain joins TRBV20-1 to TRBJ2-4; TRBD1 is a possible D gene (5 bases). V shed 0 bases and J shed 6 bases, with 12 bases lying between them. The CDR3 extends over 14 amino acids. Germline CDR1 and CDR2: DFQATT and SNEGSKA (reference sequence). The CDR3 spells CSARDFQGGNIQYF. The CDR3 DNA sequence: TGCAGTGCTAGAGATTTTCAGGGCGGAAACATTCAGTACTTC.

This chain links TRBV7-2 with TRBJ1-2; 8 bases agree with TRBD1. From germline, CDR1 is SGHTA and CDR2 FQGNSA. The CDR3 extends over 14 amino acids. V was pared by 5 bases and J by 4 bases, with 6 bases of the junction left unmatched. CDR3 bases: TGTGCCAGCAGCGGACAGGGTTTGGGCTATGGCTACACCTTC. Translated: CASSGQGLGYGYTF. The full variable domain, with the rest looked up from reference TRBV7-2 and TRBJ1-2, is GAGVSQSPSNKVTEKGKDVELRCDPISGHTALYWYRQSLGQGLEFLIYFQGNSAPDKSGLPSDRFSAERTGGSVSTLTIQRTQQEDSAVYLCASSGQGLGYGYTFGSGTRLTVV.

The chain uses TRBV5-1 and TRBJ2-5; D possibly uses TRBD1 or TRBD2 (5 bases each). Judging by the DNA end, TRBJ2-1 fits better; the J call may be wrong. The V gene's germline CDR1 is SGHRS and CDR2 YFSETQ. The CDR3 is made up of 13 amino acids. The DNA for the CDR3 is TGCGCCAGCAGCCCGGGGCGGTACAATGAGCAGTTCTTC. Amino acid sequence: CASSPGRYNEQFF.

V is TRBV7-8 and J is TRBJ2-7, with 9 bases aligning to TRBD1. The CDR3 length is 14 residues. CDR1 is SGHVS, CDR2 FQNEAQ, per germline. Germline trimming cut 3 bases from V and 6 bases from J; bases unmatched to any gene: 6. Written as DNA, the CDR3 is TGTGCCAGCAGCTTGGGGGACAGGGTAGGCGAGCAGTACTTC. Residues: CASSLGDRVGEQYF.

This clonotype has a handful of counts. V usage is TRBV12-3 or TRBV12-4 and J usage is TRBJ1-4; D is unclear. This CDR3 has 13 amino acids. Trimming removed 3 bases from V and 6 bases from J, with 8 bases in between. The CDR3 DNA follows: TGTGCCAGCAGTTTTTCGGGTTATGAAAAACTGTTTTTT. It specifies CASSFSGYEKLFF.

CDR3 bases: TGTGCCAGCAGCTTAGACATTCAGTACTTC. It translates to CASSLDIQYF. The chain uses TRBV7-2 and TRBJ2-4; D not certain. The CDR3 runs to 10 residues. Germline V lookup: CDR1 SGHTA, CDR2 FQGNSA. Trimming took off 1 base at V and 8 bases at J, with 0 bases between the two ends.

The rearrangement uses TRBV12-3 or TRBV12-4 and TRBJ2-3; 7 bases map to TRBD1. CDR3 size: 15 residues. Losses at the gene ends were 3 bases for V and 2 bases for J; bases not matched to a gene: 5. CDR3 nucleotides: TGTGCCAGCAGTTTCCGGGACAGAGACACAGATACGCAGTATTTT. Translated: CASSFRDRDTDTQYF.

This chain connects TRBV5-6 to TRBJ1-1; D gene unclear. The V end lost 3 bases, the J end lost 0 bases, and 9 bases lay between the germline ends. Germline CDR1 SGHDT, CDR2 YYEEEE. This CDR3 comprises 14 residues. CDR3 sequence: CASSSFVLNTEAFF. The DNA of the CDR3 is TGTGCCAGCAGCTCGTTCGTCTTGAACACTGAAGCTTTCTTT.

The V gene is TRBV6-1, the J gene TRBJ2-7, with D uncertain. CDR3 size: 10 residues. With 5 bases removed from V and 5 bases from J, the gap between germline ends came to 4 bases. Germline values: CDR1 MNHNS, CDR2 SASEGT. The CDR3 DNA reads TGTGCCAGCAGTCGGAACGAGCAGTACTTC. Translated: CASSRNEQYF.

This clonotype was seen ten or more times. This chain links TRBV12-5 with TRBJ2-5; D possibly corresponds to TRBD1 (5 bases). The CDR3 length is 15 residues. V was clipped by 1 base and J by 2 bases, with 11 bases between them. Germline V gene lookup returns CDR1 LGHNT and CDR2 FRNRAP. CDR3 residues: CASGLGQSSQETQYF. Written as DNA, the CDR3 is TGTGCTAGTGGTTTGGGACAGTCGTCTCAAGAGACCCAGTACTTC.

This clonotype was observed a few times. This chain connects TRBV6-5 to TRBJ1-4, with D perhaps TRBD1 (6 bases). V lost 4 bases and J 0 bases, leaving 12 bases between the germline ends. The germline gives CDR1 MNHEY, CDR2 SVGAGI. This CDR3 has 16 amino acids. The CDR3 nucleotides read TGTGCCAGCAGTTGGGCCAGGGGCGCAACTAATGAAAAACTGTTTTTT. This gives the protein CASSWARGATNEKLFF.

V and J are TRBV3-1 and TRBJ2-1; TRBD1 matches 8 bases. The germline gives CDR1 LGHDT, CDR2 YNNKEL (reference sequence). Unmatched junction bases numbered 7, after V lost 3 bases and J lost 6 bases. The length of the CDR3 is 15 residues. The CDR3 DNA reads as TGTGCCAGCAGCCAGTTTAAACAGGGGGGCAATGAGCAGTTCTTC. Amino acids: CASSQFKQGGNEQFF.

This clonotype was observed a handful of times. V usage is TRBV3-1 and J usage is TRBJ2-5; D is ambiguous. The J call may be in error: the DNA end matches TRBJ2-1 better. The CDR3 contains 14 residues. Germline values: CDR1 LGHDT, CDR2 YNNKEL (reference sequence). This CDR3 reads CASSQMALYKEQFF. The CDR3 DNA follows: TGTGCCAGCAGCCAAATGGCCCTTTATAAGGAGCAGTTCTTC.